This TCR beta chain was documented in a study of sequential checkpoint blockade in melanoma. Study summary: Randomization was 1:1 between first-line nivolumab→ipilimumab and ipilimumab→nivolumab. Each arm's sequence ended with maintenance nivolumab.

The CDR3 sequence is 14 residues long. The ends were cut back, 3 bases at V and 6 bases at J, with 17 bases in the middle. CDR1 is SQVTM and CDR2 is ANQGSEA in the germline V gene. Repertoires were generated with immunoSEQ multiplex PCR, while TCRdb's copy carries only in-frame clones and drops some. The data contain under 20,000 clones, around 70% of them seen just once; the ten biggest clones take up about a third. Described treatment: randomized to nivolumab then ipilimumab (arm A) or the reverse (arm B). PBMC sorting kept live CD3+CD8+ cells without CD19 or CD56. The TCR comes from a human donor with melanoma. Sequencing was performed on CD8+ T cells sorted from blood (inferred from file names), taken from a patient given nivolumab and ipilimumab in sequence. The chain couples TRBV29-1 to TRBJ1-2; perhaps TRBD1 as D (6 bases). The CDR3, as DNA: TGCAGCGTTGACGGGGCAGGGGAACAGAATGGCTACACCTTC. Amino acid sequence: CSVDGAGEQNGYTF.